A selection of T cell receptor beta chains follows, all from one sample in a study of blood T cell repertoires in COVID-19. Here immunoSEQ multiplex PCR was the method, and the copy in TCRdb shows in-frame clones only, minus some. The data contain more than 95,000 clones, about 80% of them seen just once; the ten biggest clones take up roughly 3.3%. The sequencing input was peripheral blood. Receptors originate from a woman at least 80 years old with active or convalescent COVID-19. CDR3s include the opening cysteine and the closing phenylalanine or tryptophan. Each record gives: D gene, clone size, V gene, J gene, CDR3 DNA, CDR3 protein. A D gene is named only where the DNA matches it firmly. Clone size is shown for a subset of rows, as once, few, many or a class of expanded clone.

>.|.|TRBV19|TRBJ1-6
TGTGCCAGTAGTACCAACCCCGGCGGGAGCTATAATTCACCCCTCCACTTT
CASSTNPGGSYNSPLHF
>TRBD2|.|TRBV4-3|TRBJ2-2
TGCGCCAGCAGCCAAGAATTGTCTAGCGGGACGAACACCGGGGAGCTGTTTTTT
CASSQELSSGTNTGELFF
>.|.|TRBV11-2|TRBJ1-2
TGTGCCAGCAGCTTAGAGTCAGGGATCTATGGCTACACCTTC
CASSLESGIYGYTF
>TRBD1|.|TRBV7-9|TRBJ1-2
TGTGCCAGCAGCTACGGGACAGGGGAATTCTATGGCTACACCTTC
CASSYGTGEFYGYTF
>.|.|TRBV6-6|TRBJ1-1
TGTGCCAGCAGTTCCCGCCAGTATGAAGCTTTCTTT
CASSSRQYEAFF
>.|few|TRBV7-3|TRBJ1-6
TGTGCCAGCAGCGCGAGCGGGCAGAATTCACCCCTCCACTTT
CASSASGQNSPLHF
>.|.|TRBV6-5|TRBJ2-1
TGTGCCAGCAGTTACTACCTAAGCGGTATTAGGAATGAGCAGTTCTTC
CASSYYLSGIRNEQFF
>.|.|TRBV5-1|TRBJ1-1
TGCGCCAGCAGCTGGGGCCTCGACCAGTTCATGAACACTGAAGCTTTCTTT
CASSWGLDQFMNTEAFF
>TRBD1|.|TRBV6-5|TRBJ1-2
TGTGCCAGCAGGCGGGGGACAGGGGGCAACTATGGCTACACCTTC
CASRRGTGGNYGYTF
>TRBD1|.|TRBV7-2|TRBJ1-2
TGTGCCAGCAGCCGGAGGACAGGGGAGGATGGCTACACCTTC
CASSRRTGEDGYTF
>.|.|TRBV7-9|TRBJ1-1
TGTGCCAGCAGCTTAGATTCAGGGAGGGAAGCTTTCTTT
CASSLDSGREAFF
>.|.|TRBV28|TRBJ1-2
TGTGCCAGCAGTTTACAGATTAACTATGGCTACACCTTC
CASSLQINYGYTF
>TRBD2|.|TRBV9|TRBJ2-1
TGTGCCAGCAGCGTCCTAGCGGGAGGGGGGAATGAGCAGTTCTTC
CASSVLAGGGNEQFF
>TRBD1|.|TRBV6-2/TRBV6-3|TRBJ1-5
TGTGCCAGCAGTCCCGGGACAGGGGGTACGATCAATCAGCCCCAGCATTTT
CASSPGTGGTINQPQHF
>.|.|TRBV28|TRBJ1-2
TGTGCCAGCACGGGGAACTATGGCTACACCTTC
CASTGNYGYTF
>.|.|TRBV10-3|TRBJ1-5
TGTGCCATCAGTGCAGGGGCGGCCAATCAGCCCCAGCATTTT
CAISAGAANQPQHF
>TRBD1|.|TRBV6-6|TRBJ1-4
TGTGCCAGCAGTTCCCTGACAGGGAAAATTGAAAAACTGTTTTTT
CASSSLTGKIEKLFF
>TRBD2|.|TRBV27|TRBJ2-3
TGTGCCAGCAGTTACGGGGGGGGCACAGATACGCAGTATTTT
CASSYGGGTDTQYF
>.|.|TRBV4-1|TRBJ1-4
TGCGCCAGCAGCCAAACGCAGGCCGCCAATGAAAAACTGTTTTTT
CASSQTQAANEKLFF
>.|.|TRBV4-1|TRBJ1-5
TGCGCCAGCAGCCAAGATCCCCCTCCTAATAGCAATCAGCCCCAGCATTTT
CASSQDPPPNSNQPQHF
>TRBD2|.|TRBV28|TRBJ2-4
TGTGCCAGCAGGAGGGGAGGGGATCGCGCCAAAAACATTCAGTACTTC
CASRRGGDRAKNIQYF
>.|.|TRBV2|TRBJ2-3
TGTGCCAGCGGGGGGAGCACAGATACGCAGTATTTT
CASGGSTDTQYF
>TRBD1|.|TRBV28|TRBJ2-3
TGTGCCAGCACCATATCGGGACAGGGGAAGGATACGCAGTATTTT
CASTISGQGKDTQYF
>TRBD1|.|TRBV6-5|TRBJ2-7
TGTGCCAGCAGTTACGGGGACAGGCCCTACGAGCAGTACTTC
CASSYGDRPYEQYF
>.|.|TRBV28|TRBJ2-7
TGTGCCAGCAGTCCCCCTAGAGGGCCCTACGAGCAGTACTTC
CASSPPRGPYEQYF
>TRBD1|.|TRBV3-1/TRBV3-2|TRBJ1-6
TGTGCCAGCAGCCCCCCGGGACAGTCGAATTCACCCCTCCACTTT
CASSPPGQSNSPLHF
>.|.|TRBV5-3|TRBJ1-3
TGTGCCAGAAGCTACAGGGAGGGAAACACCATATATTTT
CARSYREGNTIYF
>TRBD1|.|TRBV3-1/TRBV3-2|TRBJ1-4
TGTGCCAGCAGCCAATCCGGGACAGGGCTTGAAAAACTGTTTTTT
CASSQSGTGLEKLFF
>.|.|TRBV7-3|TRBJ2-7
TGTGCCAGCAGCTTAAATCAGGCCTACGAGCAGTACTTC
CASSLNQAYEQYF
>.|.|TRBV28|TRBJ1-5
TGTGCCAGCAGTCCTACCTCGCTCGGGAATGGCAATCAGCCCCAGCATTTT
CASSPTSLGNGNQPQHF
>TRBD1|.|TRBV19|TRBJ1-5
TGTGCCAGTAGTGCCATTCCGGGACAGGGAGGAGGAAATCAGCCCCAGCATTTT
CASSAIPGQGGGNQPQHF
>.|.|TRBV27|TRBJ1-2
TGTGCCAGCAGCACGGGGGTGAATGGCTACACCTTC
CASSTGVNGYTF
>TRBD1|once|TRBV5-1|TRBJ1-2
TGCGCCAGCAGCTTCTCCCCCGACGGGACAGGGGATGGTGGCTACACCTTC
CASSFSPDGTGDGGYTF
>.|.|TRBV5-5|TRBJ2-1
TGTGCCAGCAGCTACAGGACAGCCAACTCCTACAATGAGCAGTTCTTC
CASSYRTANSYNEQFF
>TRBD1|few|TRBV5-1|TRBJ1-1
TGCGCCAGCAGCTTTACAGGGGATTCGAACACTGAAGCTTTCTTT
CASSFTGDSNTEAFF
>TRBD1|few|TRBV5-4|TRBJ1-1
TGTGCCAGCAGCTTGACAGGGGCAAACACTGAAGCTTTCTTT
CASSLTGANTEAFF
>.|.|TRBV5-1|TRBJ2-1
TGCGCCAGCAGCGTTGCCGGGACACAGAACAATGAGCAGTTCTTC
CASSVAGTQNNEQFF
>.|.|TRBV5-6|TRBJ2-7
TGTGCCAGCAGCCCCGGGAATCTTTGGGAGCAGTACTTC
CASSPGNLWEQYF
>.|.|TRBV19|TRBJ1-2
TGTGCCAGTAGGATCATCGGAGGGGATTTCGGCTACACCTTC
CASRIIGGDFGYTF
>.|.|TRBV27|TRBJ1-1
TGTGCCAGCAGTGGTCAGGGGAGCCCTGAAGCTTTCTTT
CASSGQGSPEAFF
>TRBD1|.|TRBV15|TRBJ2-7
TGTGCCACCAGCAGCCGACAGGGTTTCTCCTACGAGCAGTACTTC
CATSSRQGFSYEQYF
>.|.|TRBV2|TRBJ2-5
TGTGCCAGCAAACGACAGGAAGAGACCCAGTACTTC
CASKRQEETQYF
>.|.|TRBV10-3|TRBJ2-2
TGTGCCATCAGTGAGTACGACAGGACGACCGGGGAGCTGTTTTTT
CAISEYDRTTGELFF
>TRBD2|.|TRBV5-3|TRBJ2-1
TGTGCCCCGGGGGCTAGCGGGACTAATGAGCAGTTCTTC
CAPGASGTNEQFF
>.|once|TRBV2|TRBJ1-4
TGTGCCAGCAGACGGGGAGAAAGGGTGTTTTTT
CASRRGERVFF
>TRBD1|.|TRBV7-3|TRBJ1-6
TGTGCCAGCAGCCTAGACAGGGCTGGGAATTCACCCCTCCACTTT
CASSLDRAGNSPLHF
>.|.|TRBV29-1|TRBJ2-7
TGCAGCGTTGCAAGGAAGGGGGGGCAAAACGAGCAGTACTTC
CSVARKGGQNEQYF
>.|.|TRBV12-3/TRBV12-4|TRBJ1-4
.
CASSFGPGGYLFF
>TRBD1|few|TRBV5-6|TRBJ1-3
TGTGCCAGCAGCCCAGACAGGGGCTCTGGAAACACCATATATTTT
CASSPDRGSGNTIYF
>.|.|TRBV5-1|TRBJ2-2
TGCGCCAGCAGCTTGGAGCCGTCGTGGGAGCTGTTTTTT
CASSLEPSWELFF
>.|.|TRBV6-1|TRBJ1-1
TGTGCCAGCAGTGAGCTCCAGGGGAGTAAATTCTTT
CASSELQGSKFF
>.|.|TRBV27|TRBJ1-5
TGTGCCAGCAGCCACGATGGAGCTCAGCCCCAGCATTTT
CASSHDGAQPQHF
>TRBD1|.|TRBV2|TRBJ2-7
TGTGCCAGCCGGGACAGCTCCTACGAGCAGTACTTC
CASRDSSYEQYF